These 20 T cell receptor beta chains were all obtained from the same sample, sequenced in a study of OX40 agonist ivuxolimab in advanced cancers. Method: immunoSEQ multiplex PCR; TCRdb's copy keeps in-frame clones and lacks some. The table has approximately 81,000 clones, 90% to 95% seen once. Specimen: CD4+ or CD8+ T cells sorted from blood, collected in a trial of the OX40 agonist ivuxolimab. The receptor set was obtained from an adult with an advanced solid tumor such as melanoma, head and neck, liver or kidney cancer.

This sequence joins TRBV27 and TRBJ1-5; the match to TRBD1 covers 7 bases. Germline CDR1 is MNHEY and CDR2 is SMNVEV (reference sequence). Trimming at V came to 5 bases and at J to 7 bases, leaving 14 bases not matched to a gene. This CDR3 is 16 amino acids long. The CDR3 sequence: CASSPIGRAGGQPQHF. The CDR3 nucleotides are TGTGCCAGCAGTCCTATTGGGCGGGCAGGGGGACAGCCCCAGCATTTT.

The CDR3 DNA sequence: TGTGCCAGCAGCTTCGAATACGAGCAGTACTTC. It is translated as CASSFEYEQYF. This chain joins TRBV5-6 and TRBJ2-5; D not certain. The J call could be wrong; TRBJ2-7 is a better fit for the DNA end. This CDR3 spans 11 amino acids. The germline CDR1 and CDR2 sequences are SGHDT and YYEEEE.

The chain joins TRBV5-6 to TRBJ1-2; TRBD1 matches 9 bases. CDR1 SGHDT and CDR2 YYEEEE come from the germline V gene. The V and J ends lost 1 base and 4 bases, in that order; junction bases with no gene match: 5. This CDR3 contains 15 residues. CDR3 protein: CASSLRTGDFYGYTF. The CDR3 DNA reads as TGTGCCAGCAGCTTGAGGACAGGGGATTTCTATGGCTACACCTTC.

This chain connects TRBV7-8 to TRBJ1-1, with 12 nucleotides matching TRBD1. V shed 5 bases, J shed 6 bases, and the junction held 13 bases outside the gene matches. The germline V gene has CDR1 SGHVS and CDR2 FQNEAQ. The CDR3 is 17 residues long. CDR3 residues: CASSRQRVGTGGSEAFF. As DNA, the CDR3 is TGTGCCAGCAGCCGACAACGGGTTGGGACAGGGGGCTCTGAAGCTTTCTTT.

The V gene is TRBV4-3, the J gene TRBJ1-1, with 11 positions matching TRBD1. V was pared by 0 bases and J by 2 bases, with 8 bases of the junction left unmatched. Germline V CDR1 and CDR2: LGHNA, YSLEER. The CDR3 has 18 residues. The CDR3 DNA sequence: TGCGCCAGCAGCCAAGACCCCGGGACAGGGGGTCCTAACACTGAAGCTTTCTTT. It specifies CASSQDPGTGGPNTEAFF.

The chain combines TRBV13 with TRBJ1-1; D not certain. Germline assignment: CDR1 PRHDT and CDR2 FYEKMQ (reference sequence). The CDR3 has 13 amino acids. The V and J ends lost 0 bases and 1 base respectively, with 3 bases between them. CDR3 in amino acids: CASSLGGNTEAFF. DNA for the CDR3: TGTGCCAGCAGCTTAGGGGGGAACACTGAAGCTTTCTTT.

This chain's CDR3 is CASSLIHGKGVLQPQHF. The CDR3 DNA is TGTGCCAGCAGCTTGATTCACGGGAAGGGGGTGCTTCAGCCCCAGCATTTT. The chain recombines TRBV5-5 with TRBJ1-5; weak D call: TRBD1 (6 bases). Trimming took 1 base from V and 6 from J, leaving 20 bases between them. CDR1 is SGHKS and CDR2 is YYEKEE in the germline V gene (reference sequence). CDR3 length: 17 residues.

V and J are TRBV7-9 and TRBJ1-2, with D possibly being TRBD1 (5 bases). This CDR3 spans 15 amino acids. V shed 8 bases and J shed 6 bases, with 22 bases lying between them. Germline CDR1 reads SEHNR; CDR2 reads FQNEAQ (reference sequence). In DNA, the CDR3 is TGTGCCAGCGTTGGGGGGGGGTCCCCATTGGATGGCTACACCTTC. Translation: CASVGGGSPLDGYTF.

The V gene is TRBV7-8, the J gene TRBJ2-7; 9 nucleotides line up with TRBD2. V shed 2 bases, J shed 6 bases, and the junction held 8 bases outside the gene matches. The CDR3 consists of 15 residues. CDR1 and CDR2 from the germline V gene are SGHVS and FQNEAQ. The CDR3 nucleotides read TGTGCCAGCAGCTTATTTATGTCTAGCGGGGTCGAGCAGTACTTC. It specifies CASSLFMSSGVEQYF. Full variable domain (missing parts from reference TRBV7-8 and TRBJ2-7): GAGVSQSPRYKVAKRGQDVALRCDPISGHVSLFWYQQALGQGPEFLTYFQNEAQLDKSGLPSDRFFAERPEGSVSTLKIQRTQQEDSAVYLCASSLFMSSGVEQYFGPGTRLTVT.

The chain is built from TRBV19 and TRBJ2-7; TRBD1 aligns across 9 bases. The CDR3 sequence is 16 residues long. The V segment lost 11 bases and the J segment 0 bases; nucleotides outside the gene matches: 14. Germline lookup yields CDR1 LNHDA and CDR2 SQIVND (reference sequence). The CDR3 nucleotides read TGTGCCTCCTCAGCCGGGACAGGGACTCCCTCCTACGAGCAGTACTTC. As protein: CASSAGTGTPSYEQYF.

In regard to this clone: The junction departs from the called germline gene at one end, perhaps through a read error. The chain joins TRBV2 to TRBJ1-5; D unclear. The germline V gene encodes CDR1 SNHLY and CDR2 FYNNEI. The CDR3 length is 13 residues. In DNA form, the CDR3 reads TGTGCCAGCAGTGATACGGTCAATAAGCCCCAGCATTTT. Translating gives CASSDTVNKPQHF.

V is TRBV28 and J is TRBJ2-4, with 8 bases that match TRBD1. Germline V gene sequence: CDR1 MDHEN, CDR2 SYDVKM. This CDR3 comprises 16 residues. V lost 3 bases and J lost 0; bases outside the gene matches: 4. Written as DNA, the CDR3 is TGTGCCAGCAGTTTGACAGGGGCTCTAGCCAAAAACATTCAGTACTTC. Translated, it gives CASSLTGALAKNIQYF.

J is TRBJ1-1 and V is TRBV6-5; D remains unclear. There are 14 residues in the CDR3. V lost 0 bases to trimming and J lost 6 bases, with 11 bases between them. Germline V gene lookup returns CDR1 MNHEY and CDR2 SVGAGI. CDR3 coding DNA: TGTGCCAGCAGTTACTCGAAGGCGGGCCCTGAAGCTTTCTTT. Amino acid sequence: CASSYSKAGPEAFF.

The V gene is TRBV13, the J gene TRBJ2-1; no clear D gene. Germline V gene data show CDR1 as PRHDT and CDR2 as FYEKMQ (reference sequence). Deletions cut 6 bases from V and 4 bases from J, with 7 bases between. The CDR3 is made up of 12 amino acids. This CDR3 is CASSHGYNEQFF. The CDR3 nucleotides read TGTGCCAGCAGTCACGGGTACAATGAGCAGTTCTTC.

The chain uses TRBV6-5 and TRBJ2-6, with D possibly being TRBD1 (5 bases). The CDR3 has 15 amino acids. CDR1 is MNHEY, CDR2 SVGAGI, per germline. V lost 5 bases and J lost 3, with 11 bases in between. CDR3 amino acids: CASSQQGYGANVLTF. The CDR3 nucleotides are TGTGCCAGCAGTCAGCAGGGCTATGGGGCCAACGTCCTGACTTTC.

This clone is medium-sized in the sample. The chain recombines TRBV19 with TRBJ2-1; 7 bases are a match to TRBD1. Germline V gene sequence: CDR1 LNHDA, CDR2 SQIVND (reference sequence). The CDR3 length is 14 residues. V was pared by 5 bases and J by 6 bases, with 7 bases of the junction left unmatched. The CDR3, as DNA: TGTGCCAGTAGTGCGGTGGGACAGCTCAATGAGCAGTTCTTC. Protein: CASSAVGQLNEQFF.

The chain carries TRBV28 and TRBJ2-7; no reliable D call. The V gene's germline CDR1 is MDHEN and CDR2 SYDVKM. The CDR3 totals 11 residues. The V end was cut by 5 bases, the J end by 2 bases, with 4 bases between. CDR3 loop: CASSRAYEQYF. The CDR3 DNA follows: TGTGCCAGCAGTAGGGCCTACGAGCAGTACTTC. The full variable domain, rest sourced from reference TRBV28 and TRBJ2-7, is DVKVTQSSRYLVKRTGEKVFLECVQDMDHENMFWYRQDPGLGLRLIYFSYDVKMKEKGDIPEGYSVSREKKERFSLILESASTNQTSMYLCASSRAYEQYFGPGTRLTVT.

V is TRBV5-5 and J is TRBJ2-7, with D possibly being TRBD1 or TRBD2 (6 bases each). Looked up from germline, CDR1 is SGHKS and CDR2 is YYEKEE (reference sequence). This CDR3 has 14 amino acids. Trimming took 0 bases from V and 7 from J, leaving 14 bases between them. CDR3 protein: CASSLAMGGSEQYF. Written as DNA, the CDR3 is TGTGCCAGCAGCTTGGCGATGGGGGGCAGTGAGCAGTACTTC.

This clone was counted a single time. Here the CDR3 reads CASRQGVDYNEQFF. CDR3 sequence (DNA): TGTGCCAGCAGGCAGGGGGTGGACTACAATGAGCAGTTCTTC. The V call is TRBV7-8, the J call TRBJ2-1; 7 bases line up with TRBD1. CDR3 length: 14 amino acids. Per germline, CDR1 SGHVS and CDR2 FQNEAQ. V lost 6 bases and J lost 3; bases outside the gene matches: 5.

In this sample, this clone turned up a few times. The chain employs TRBV12-2 and TRBJ1-1. TRBV12-2 is recorded as a pseudogene. The CDR3 length is 13 residues. CDR3 region: CASRLAAGTEAFF. The CDR3 DNA follows: TGTGCAAGTCGCTTAGCAGCGGGCACTGAAGCTTTCTTT.